This T cell receptor beta chain was retrieved from a study of blood T cells in healthy people across ages (dated by TCRdb to about 2015). Describing the broader study: In model experiments, roughly one uniquely barcoded TCR beta cDNA molecule per two T cells was captured by template switching. Age-related changes in TCR beta repertoire diversity were measured in the study by deep sequencing normalized with unique cDNA molecular identifiers. Donors were grouped into four age groups: young (average approximately 16 years), middle-aged (less than 40), aged (roughly 62) and long-lived (less than 85). Two additional independent replicas of 1 million unique cDNA reads from the same blood draw were analyzed for two donors (one aged 18 to 29 and one aged 80 or older).

To prepare the library, 5' RACE was applied. The sequencing machine was an Illumina HiSeq 2500. The second PCR ran for roughly 7 to 12 cycles and used a J-beta primer mix along with a sample-barcoded 5' primer. A template-switch 5' adaptor carrying 12 random nucleotides introduced a unique molecular identifier onto each TCR beta cDNA molecule. Each sample yielded at least 2.5 million CDR3-containing paired-end reads. First-strand cDNA was synthesized from all RNA with the Mint cDNA synthesis kit, primed by a TRBC-specific oligonucleotide. After uracil-DNA glycosylase treatment, a first 18-cycle PCR used universal primers M1SS and BC2_uni_R on all cDNA. On the study's bioinformatics: For normalization, 1 million high-quality reads were randomly selected from each sample, with every read carrying a distinct molecular identifier. Reads sharing molecular identifiers were discarded rather than binned into consensus sequences. MiTCR, set to a Q25 quality threshold and the strictest error-elimination algorithm, was used for CDR3 identification, clonotype clustering and error correction. Lower-bound total TCR beta diversity was estimated with a nonparametric unseen species model using Euler transformation. TCRdb trimmed the raw reads at Q25, called clones with MiXCR and kept productive beta chains. Merged by CDR3 protein, the rows form single entries marked with the most common genes and DNA. These V and J calls derive from TCRdb rather than the authors' analysis. The sample contains around 700,000 distinct CDR3 sequences, 20% to 30% of them found a single time. The ten largest clones represent under 9.5% of the sample.

Concerning this clonotype itself: Its antigen is currently not known. No base quality values were provided; no much bigger clone lies one nucleotide off.

Study-wide findings and limitations: The percentage of naive T cells measured by flow cytometry correlated strongly with observed TCR beta diversity. Conclusive comparison of naive and antigen-experienced compartments was prevented by the profiling of bulk unsorted PBMCs. The long-lived group showed more naive CD4+ T cells, fewer expanded clones and increased TCR diversity than the aged group, suggesting age selection. As age increased, observed TCR beta diversity per million T cells dropped in a roughly linear way, and a significant reduction was already evident by age 40. Because donor CMV infection status was unknown, age-related changes in expanded clonotypes were potentially confounded. Estimates of total diversity based on one million sequenced T cells were considered lower bounds and underestimates.

Donors were 40 or so systemically healthy Caucasian individuals from Russia aged roughly 6 to 100 years. Approximately 10 milliliters of peripheral blood were collected from each donor into EDTA-treated Vacutainer tubes. Ficoll-Paque density-gradient centrifugation was used to isolate PBMCs, with at least 7 million per sample. Trizol reagent was used to extract total RNA from the PBMCs, yielding at least 5 micrograms per sample. For every donor, an aliquot of PBMCs went through flow cytometry to measure the percentages of naive CD45RAhigh/CD27high T cells. These data were also reused for a study on T cells of mothers and their children. As noted in the second study: Donors were nine systemically healthy Caucasian individuals: three mothers and their six children. cDNA synthesis used all of the extracted RNA, with 1.5 ug of RNA in each 15 ul reaction. In the second PCR, the M1S primer introduced both the sample barcodes and 2-4 random nucleotides. Each mother yielded over 9.5 million TCR beta CDR3 reads and each child 2.5 million to 3 million reads. TCR recombination output is similarly shaped by thymic selection in related and unrelated pairs, with a minor effect exerted by inherited differences. Normalized repertoire overlap was always slightly but never significantly higher in related than unrelated mother-child pairs. No persistent microchimeric T cell clones were detected, at a sensitivity of roughly 96 clones per million clonotypes. Deep NGS was used in the study to compare the TCR beta repertoires of mothers and children and to look for features that separate related mother-child pairs from unrelated individuals. The mean age was roughly 40 +/- 4 years for the mothers and approximately 11 +/- 4 years for the children. After adapters were ligated using NEBNext reagents, the libraries underwent 100+100 nt paired-end sequencing on an Illumina HiSeq 2000. Mother and child libraries were prepared a month apart and sequenced in separate runs to prevent cross-contamination. Each donor had between roughly 500,000 and 2,200,000 distinct TCR beta clonotypes identified. Naive TCR beta clonotypes were estimated from low-frequency clonotypes matched to each donor's FACS-determined naive share, without sorting.

Material: blood. The TCR comes from a boy aged 5-17 years in good health.

The CDR3 reads CASSPGKGSFWYGYTF. The sequenced DNA is TGCGCCAGCAGCCCAGGGAAGGGGTCCTTCTGGTATGGCTACACCTTC. The receptor chain draws on TRBV4-1 and TRBJ1-2; perhaps TRBD1 is the D gene, with 5 bases matching. Inclusive of the bounding cysteine and phenylalanine, the CDR3 is 16 residues long. Kept here is only the CDR3 DNA, which spans 48 bases and is read in frame from base 1. Trimming takes 4 bases from V and 5 bases from J, and the germline ends sit 20 bases apart. CDR1 and CDR2 (MGHRA, YSYEKL) derive from the germline V gene.